This T cell receptor beta chain was identified during a study of blood T cell repertoires in COVID-19. In the study overall: The United States, Italy and Spain were the sources of the acute and convalescent COVID-19 samples.

The repertoire was sequenced with immunoSEQ multiplex PCR; TCRdb's copy has only in-frame clones and lacks some. Of around 280,000 clones in the sample, around nine tenths were seen once. J lost 1 base, V lost 3 bases, and 1 base had no gene match. The CDR3 runs 14 residues. Germline CDR1 and CDR2: SNHLY and FYNNEI. The material sequenced was peripheral blood. The rearrangement links TRBV2 to TRBJ2-3; 7 bases align to TRBD1. The clonotype comes from a woman between 25 and 40 years old with COVID-19, enrolled during active disease. The CDR3 here is CASSDGTGTDTQYF. CDR3 DNA: TGTGCCAGCAGTGACGGGACAGGCACAGATACGCAGTATTTT.